This paragraph covers one T cell receptor beta chain sequence. Its antigen is still unknown. Isolated RNA was reverse transcribed in full, so expressed TCRB transcripts were sequenced. The method was immunoSEQ multiplex PCR; TCRdb's version includes in-frame clones alone and lacks a portion of them. The table has 360,000 or so clones, less than 20% seen once. Every sorted population was more than 95% pure. The sample comes from a study of beta chain features in type 1 diabetes. Whole-study context: Patient and healthy donor groups were alike in age, gender and cell yields. General study points: Patients with type 1 diabetes carried fewer insertions and had more deletions at their VDJ junctions. PCR may have favored shorter templates equally in patients and controls.

Germline CDR1 and CDR2: KGHSH and LQKENI. The germline V and J ends were trimmed by 3 bases and 2 bases, with 7 bases remaining between them. The CDR3 spans 13 residues. The sample was naive CD4+ T cells from blood. The chain carries TRBV18 and TRBJ2-5; D is possibly TRBD2 (6 bases). This clonotype was sampled from a woman between 18 and 29 years old in good health. This chain's CDR3 is CASSPTRQETQYF. As DNA, the CDR3 is TGTGCCAGCTCACCGACTAGACAAGAGACCCAGTACTTC.